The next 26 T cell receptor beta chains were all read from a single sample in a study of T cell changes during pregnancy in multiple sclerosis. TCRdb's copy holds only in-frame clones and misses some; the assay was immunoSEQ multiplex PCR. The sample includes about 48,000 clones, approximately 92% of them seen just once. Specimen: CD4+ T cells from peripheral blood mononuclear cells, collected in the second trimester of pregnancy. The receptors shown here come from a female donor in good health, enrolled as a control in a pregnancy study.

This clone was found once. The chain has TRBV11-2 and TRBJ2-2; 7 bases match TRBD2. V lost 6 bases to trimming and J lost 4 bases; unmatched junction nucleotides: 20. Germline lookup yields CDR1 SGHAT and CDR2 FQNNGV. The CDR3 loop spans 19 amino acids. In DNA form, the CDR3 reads TGTGCCAGCAGGACTTTGGCGGGGGAGTCTGTCCGGGCCACCGGGGAGCTGTTTTTT. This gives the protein CASRTLAGESVRATGELFF.

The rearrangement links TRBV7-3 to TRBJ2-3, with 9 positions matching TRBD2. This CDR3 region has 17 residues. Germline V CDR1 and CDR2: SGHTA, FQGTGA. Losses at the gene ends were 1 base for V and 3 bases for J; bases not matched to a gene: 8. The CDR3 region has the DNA TGTGCCAGCAGCTTAAGGGTGGCTAGCGGGGATACAGATACGCAGTATTTT. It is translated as CASSLRVASGDTDTQYF.

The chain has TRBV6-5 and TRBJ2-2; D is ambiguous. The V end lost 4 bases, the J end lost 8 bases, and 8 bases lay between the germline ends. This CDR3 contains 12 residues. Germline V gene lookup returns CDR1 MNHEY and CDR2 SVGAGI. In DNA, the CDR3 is TGTGCCAGCAGTTCCCTCCGGGGGGAGCTGTTTTTT. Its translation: CASSSLRGELFF.

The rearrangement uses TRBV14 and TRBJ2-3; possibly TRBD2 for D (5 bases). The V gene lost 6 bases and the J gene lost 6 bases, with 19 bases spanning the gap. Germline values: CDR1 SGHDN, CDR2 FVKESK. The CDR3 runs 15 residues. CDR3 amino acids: CASSPIRLGSDTQYF. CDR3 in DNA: TGTGCCAGCAGTCCGATCCGTTTGGGGAGTGATACGCAGTATTTT.

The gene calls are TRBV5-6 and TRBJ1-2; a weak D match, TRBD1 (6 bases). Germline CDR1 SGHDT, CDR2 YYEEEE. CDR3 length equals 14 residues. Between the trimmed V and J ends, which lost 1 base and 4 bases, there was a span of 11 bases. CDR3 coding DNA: TGTGCCAGCAGCTTGTACAGGGAAACCTATGGCTACACCTTC. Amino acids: CASSLYRETYGYTF.

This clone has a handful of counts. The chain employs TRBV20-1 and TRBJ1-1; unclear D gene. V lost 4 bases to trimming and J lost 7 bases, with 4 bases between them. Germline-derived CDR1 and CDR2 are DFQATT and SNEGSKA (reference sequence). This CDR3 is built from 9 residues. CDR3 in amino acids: CSANHEAFF. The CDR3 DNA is TGCAGTGCTAATCATGAAGCTTTCTTT.

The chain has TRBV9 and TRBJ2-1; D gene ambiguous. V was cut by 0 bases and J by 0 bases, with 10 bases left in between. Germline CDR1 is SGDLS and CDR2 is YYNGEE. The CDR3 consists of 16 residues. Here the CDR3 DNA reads TGTGCCAGCAGCGTAGAGCCCTCAAGCTCCTACAATGAGCAGTTCTTC. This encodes CASSVEPSSSYNEQFF.

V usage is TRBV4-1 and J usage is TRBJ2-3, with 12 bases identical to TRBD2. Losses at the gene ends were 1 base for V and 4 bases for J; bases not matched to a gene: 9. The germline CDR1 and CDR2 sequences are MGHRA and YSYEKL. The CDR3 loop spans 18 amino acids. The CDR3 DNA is TGCGCCAGCAGCCAAGGACATCTACTAGCGGGGGGCCCAGATACGCAGTATTTT. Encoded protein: CASSQGHLLAGGPDTQYF.

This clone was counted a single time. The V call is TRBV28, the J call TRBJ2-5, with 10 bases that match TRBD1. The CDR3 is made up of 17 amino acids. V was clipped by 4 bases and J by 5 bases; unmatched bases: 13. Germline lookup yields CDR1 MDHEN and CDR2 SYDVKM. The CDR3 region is CASSSQLMGQGLETQYF. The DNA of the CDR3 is TGTGCCAGCAGTTCTCAGTTGATGGGACAGGGGTTGGAGACCCAGTACTTC.

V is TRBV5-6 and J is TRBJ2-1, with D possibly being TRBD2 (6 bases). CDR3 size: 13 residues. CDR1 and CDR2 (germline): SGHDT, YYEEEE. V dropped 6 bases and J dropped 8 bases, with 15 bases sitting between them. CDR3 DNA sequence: TGTGCCAGCACCCAACCGGGGGTTGATGAGCAGTTCTTC. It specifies CASTQPGVDEQFF.

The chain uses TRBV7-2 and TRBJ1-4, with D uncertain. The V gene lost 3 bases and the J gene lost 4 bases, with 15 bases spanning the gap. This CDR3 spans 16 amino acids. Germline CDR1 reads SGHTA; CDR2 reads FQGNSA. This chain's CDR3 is CASSFFADTFNEKLFF. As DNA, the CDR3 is TGTGCCAGCAGCTTTTTCGCTGACACCTTTAATGAAAAACTGTTTTTT.

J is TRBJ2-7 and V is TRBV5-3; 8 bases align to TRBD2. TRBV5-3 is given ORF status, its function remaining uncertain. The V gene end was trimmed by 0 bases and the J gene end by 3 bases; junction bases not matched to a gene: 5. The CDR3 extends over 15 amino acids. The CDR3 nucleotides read TGTGCCAGAAGCTTGGTACTAGCGGCCTGCTACGAGCAGTACTTC. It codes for CARSLVLAACYEQYF.

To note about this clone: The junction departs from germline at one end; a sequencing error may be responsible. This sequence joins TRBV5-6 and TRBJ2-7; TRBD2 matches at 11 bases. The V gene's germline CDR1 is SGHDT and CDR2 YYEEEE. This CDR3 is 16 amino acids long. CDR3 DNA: TGTGCCAGCACCTTGCACTCGACTAGCGGGACCTACGAGCAGTACTTC. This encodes CASTLHSTSGTYEQYF.

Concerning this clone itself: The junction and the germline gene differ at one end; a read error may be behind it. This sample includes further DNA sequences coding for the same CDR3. The DNA of the CDR3 is TGTGCTAGCAGTCCCGTGGACAGGGGTTATGGCTACACCTTC. This encodes CASSPVDRGYGYTF. J is TRBJ1-2 and V is TRBV27, with 9 bases identical to TRBD1. The V gene's germline CDR1 is MNHEY and CDR2 SMNVEV (reference sequence). CDR3 length: 14 residues.

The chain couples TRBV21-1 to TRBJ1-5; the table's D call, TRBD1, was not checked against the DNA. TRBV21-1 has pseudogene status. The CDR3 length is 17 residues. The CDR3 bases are TGTGCCAGCAGCAAAGCCCATACCCGACAGGGGGACCAGCCCCAGCATTTT. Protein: CASSKAHTRQGDQPQHF.

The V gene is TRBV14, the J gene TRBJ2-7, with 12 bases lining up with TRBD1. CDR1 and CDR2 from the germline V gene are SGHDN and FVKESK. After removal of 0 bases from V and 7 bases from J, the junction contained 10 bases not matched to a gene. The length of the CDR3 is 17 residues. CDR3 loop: CASSQEPPGQGAWEQYF. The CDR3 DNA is TGTGCCAGCAGCCAAGAACCGCCGGGACAGGGGGCTTGGGAGCAGTACTTC.

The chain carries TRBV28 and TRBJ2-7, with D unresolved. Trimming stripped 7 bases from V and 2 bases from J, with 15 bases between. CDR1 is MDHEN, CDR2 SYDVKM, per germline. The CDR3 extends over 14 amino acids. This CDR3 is CASNPIDTPYEQYF. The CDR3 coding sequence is TGTGCCAGCAATCCTATTGACACTCCCTACGAGCAGTACTTC.

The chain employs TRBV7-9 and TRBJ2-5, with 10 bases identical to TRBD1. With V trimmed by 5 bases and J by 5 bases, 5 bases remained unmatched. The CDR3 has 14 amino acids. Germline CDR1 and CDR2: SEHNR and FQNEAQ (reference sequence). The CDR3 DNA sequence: TGTGCCAGCAGCATGAGGACAGGGGGGGAGACCCAGTACTTC. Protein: CASSMRTGGETQYF.

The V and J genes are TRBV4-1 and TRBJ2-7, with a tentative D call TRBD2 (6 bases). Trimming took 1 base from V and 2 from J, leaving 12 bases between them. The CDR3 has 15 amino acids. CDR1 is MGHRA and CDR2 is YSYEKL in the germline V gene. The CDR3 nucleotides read TGCGCCAGCAGCCAAGGGTGGGGGAGGACCTACGAGCAGTACTTC. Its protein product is CASSQGWGRTYEQYF.

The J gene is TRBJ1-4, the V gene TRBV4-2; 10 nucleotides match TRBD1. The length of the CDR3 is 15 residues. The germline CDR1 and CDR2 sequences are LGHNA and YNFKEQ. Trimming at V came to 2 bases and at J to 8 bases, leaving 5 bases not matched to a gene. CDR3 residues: CASSQRGTGAEKLFF. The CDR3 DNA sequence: TGTGCCAGCAGCCAAAGAGGGACAGGGGCGGAAAAACTGTTTTTT.

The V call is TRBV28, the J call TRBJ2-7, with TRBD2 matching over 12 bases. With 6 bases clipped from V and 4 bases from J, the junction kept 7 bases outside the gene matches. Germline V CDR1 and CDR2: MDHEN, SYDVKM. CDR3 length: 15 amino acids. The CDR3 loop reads CASSGLAGYVYEQYF. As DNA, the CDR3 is TGTGCCAGCAGCGGACTAGCGGGATATGTTTACGAGCAGTACTTC. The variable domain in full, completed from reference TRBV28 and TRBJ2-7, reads DVKVTQSSRYLVKRTGEKVFLECVQDMDHENMFWYRQDPGLGLRLIYFSYDVKMKEKGDIPEGYSVSREKKERFSLILESASTNQTSMYLCASSGLAGYVYEQYFGPGTRLTVT.

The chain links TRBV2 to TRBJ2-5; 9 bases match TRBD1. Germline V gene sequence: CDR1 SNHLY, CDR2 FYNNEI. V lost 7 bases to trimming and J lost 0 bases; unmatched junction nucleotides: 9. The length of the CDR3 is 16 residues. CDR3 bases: TGTGCCAGCACCAAAGAGGGGACAGGGTACCAAGAGACCCAGTACTTC. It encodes CASTKEGTGYQETQYF.

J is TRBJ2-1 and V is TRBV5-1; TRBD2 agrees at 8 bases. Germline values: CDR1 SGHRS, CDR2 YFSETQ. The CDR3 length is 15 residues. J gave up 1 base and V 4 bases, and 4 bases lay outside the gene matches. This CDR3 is CASSAAGVSYNEQFF. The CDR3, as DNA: TGCGCCAGCAGCGCAGCGGGAGTTTCCTACAATGAGCAGTTCTTC.

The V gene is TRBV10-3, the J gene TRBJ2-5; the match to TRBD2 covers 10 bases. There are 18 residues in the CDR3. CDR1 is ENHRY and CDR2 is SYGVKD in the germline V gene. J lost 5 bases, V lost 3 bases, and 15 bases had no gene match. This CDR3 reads CAISDRVQPSGSRETQYF. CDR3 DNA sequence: TGTGCCATCAGTGATAGGGTGCAGCCTAGCGGGAGCCGGGAGACCCAGTACTTC.

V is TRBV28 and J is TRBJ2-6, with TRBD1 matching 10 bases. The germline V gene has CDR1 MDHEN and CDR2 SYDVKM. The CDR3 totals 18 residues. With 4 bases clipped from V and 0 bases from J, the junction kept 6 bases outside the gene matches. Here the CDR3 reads CASSSPGQGPSGANVLTF. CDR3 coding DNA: TGTGCCAGCAGTTCGCCGGGACAGGGGCCCTCTGGGGCCAACGTCCTGACTTTC.

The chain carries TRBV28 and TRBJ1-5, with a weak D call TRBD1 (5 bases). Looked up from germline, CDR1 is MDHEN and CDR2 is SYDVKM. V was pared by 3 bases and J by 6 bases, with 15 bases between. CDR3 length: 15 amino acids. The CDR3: CASSLVGQLSQPQHF. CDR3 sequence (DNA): TGTGCCAGCAGTTTGGTGGGGCAACTTAGTCAGCCCCAGCATTTT. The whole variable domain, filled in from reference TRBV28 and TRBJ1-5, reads DVKVTQSSRYLVKRTGEKVFLECVQDMDHENMFWYRQDPGLGLRLIYFSYDVKMKEKGDIPEGYSVSREKKERFSLILESASTNQTSMYLCASSLVGQLSQPQHFGDGTRLSIL.